The 5 T cell receptor beta chains in this list originate from one sample, sequenced in a study of blood T cell repertoires in COVID-19. Profiled with immunoSEQ multiplex PCR; TCRdb holds only in-frame clones, not every one. Of about 230,000 clones in the sample, 70% to 90% are singletons; the top ten hold about 12%. The sample taken for sequencing was peripheral blood. These receptors all stem from a young woman who had recovered from COVID-19.

V usage is TRBV5-1 and J usage is TRBJ2-5; TRBD2 matches 7 bases. Germline-derived CDR1 and CDR2 are SGHRS and YFSETQ. Trimming at V came to 4 bases and at J to 2 bases, leaving 5 bases not matched to a gene. This CDR3 spans 14 amino acids. The CDR3 nucleotides read TGCGCCAGCAGCCAGCCGGGACTACAAGAGACCCAGTACTTC. Residues: CASSQPGLQETQYF.

This clone was picked up a small number of times. V and J are TRBV6-2 or TRBV6-3 and TRBJ2-1; TRBD2 matches 14 bases. CDR1 and CDR2 (germline): MNHEY, SVGEGT. V shed 6 bases and J 9 bases; nucleotides not matched to a gene: 7. CDR3 length equals 15 residues. As DNA, the CDR3 is TGTGCCAGCAGCCCGGGACTAGCGGGAGAGGGTGAGCAGTTCTTC. Encoded protein: CASSPGLAGEGEQFF.

CDR3 sequence reads: CASSQVNRPTYGYTF. CDR3 in DNA: TGCGCCAGCAGCCAAGTTAACAGGCCGACCTATGGCTACACCTTC. The chain joins TRBV4-1 to TRBJ1-2, with D tentatively TRBD1 (5 bases). Germline CDR1 and CDR2: MGHRA and YSYEKL. The CDR3 loop spans 15 amino acids. The ends were cut back, 1 base at V and 4 bases at J, with 13 bases in the middle.

The chain is built from TRBV4-3 and TRBJ2-1; 8 nucleotides align to TRBD2. From germline, CDR1 is LGHNA and CDR2 YSLEER. V shed 1 base and J 10 bases; nucleotides not matched to a gene: 15. The CDR3 has 17 amino acids. This CDR3 reads CASSQGSVGRAAGEQFF. The CDR3 region has the DNA TGCGCCAGCAGCCAAGGTTCGGTCGGGAGGGCCGCGGGAGAGCAGTTCTTC.

V and J are TRBV29-1 and TRBJ2-7; D unclear. Trimming removed 5 bases from V and 0 bases from J, with 14 bases in between. Germline CDR1 and CDR2: SQVTM and ANQGSEA. The CDR3 is 14 residues long. In nucleotides, the CDR3 is TGCAGCGTTATATACAGCCAACTCTCCTACGAGCAGTACTTC. It specifies CSVIYSQLSYEQYF.